What follows is one TCR beta chain and its context. Looked up from germline, CDR1 is SGHKS and CDR2 is YYEKEE (reference sequence). This CDR3 contains 16 residues. The V and J ends lost 0 bases and 10 bases, in that order; junction bases with no gene match: 9. This entry comes from a study of control samples from healthy donors and cancer patients. Generated by immunoSEQ multiplex PCR, the TCRdb table keeps only in-frame clones and is missing some. The top ten hold about 1.4% of the sample, which has roughly 180,000 clones, 85% to 95% seen once. The chain is built from TRBV5-5 and TRBJ1-6; TRBD1 matches 8 bases. Sequencing was performed on blood. The clonotype originates from a woman aged 18-30 years in good health. The CDR3 DNA is TGTGCCAGCAGCTTGGTCCCGACAGGGGCAGGGTCACCCCTCCACTTT. Its protein product is CASSLVPTGAGSPLHF.